This T cell receptor beta chain was sequenced in a study of T cell responses to AZD1222 COVID-19 vaccine. Study conclusions and caveats: Spike-specific TCR repertoires showed rising breadth and depth after two AZD1222 doses. White British people made up most donors, females outnumbered males, and clonal diversity was possibly underestimated.

A remark on this clone: As yet, its antigen is unknown.

TCRdb's copy holds only in-frame clones and misses some; the assay was immunoSEQ multiplex PCR. Of approximately 100,000 clones listed, about 90% were seen once; the top ten hold over 6.5%. V was trimmed by 6 bases and J by 1 base, leaving 9 bases between them. The CDR3 sequence is 13 residues long. Germline assignment: CDR1 SNHLY and CDR2 FYNNEI. Sequencing used peripheral blood, obtained on day 0 of AZD1222 vaccination. V gene TRBV2 combines with J gene TRBJ1-1; D remains ambiguous. The sequence was collected from an adult in good health. This CDR3 is CASRGPQNTEAFF. As DNA, the CDR3 is TGTGCCAGCAGAGGACCGCAGAACACTGAAGCTTTCTTT.